This T cell receptor beta chain comes out of a study of blood T cell repertoires in COVID-19. Data came from immunoSEQ multiplex PCR; TCRdb stores just in-frame clones and leaves some out. The profile shows roughly 100,000 clones, 85% of them singletons. Per the germline V gene, CDR1 is LNHDA and CDR2 is SQIVND (reference sequence). V lost 8 bases, J lost 3 bases, and 7 bases stayed unmatched. The CDR3 runs 15 residues. The gene calls are TRBV19 and TRBJ2-2; TRBD2 matches at 9 bases. Specimen: peripheral blood. The sequence was collected from a man aged 45-60 years with acute or convalescent COVID-19. The CDR3 DNA is TGTGCCAGTTTGGCGGGCGGGAGGGACACCGGGGAGCTGTTTTTT. This encodes CASLAGGRDTGELFF.